The next 20 T cell receptor beta chains were all read from a single sample in a study of blood T cells in healthy people across ages. Sample-barcoded 5' priming and a J-beta primer mix drove a second PCR of roughly 7 to 11 cycles. TCRdb redid the calling of the 5' RACE reads with MiXCR, one entry per CDR3 protein. Of roughly 1.5 million distinct CDR3 sequences listed, approximately 43% are singletons. The specimen was blood. These TCRs come from a woman aged 18-29 years in good health.

The chain carries TRBV20-1 and TRBJ2-4; TRBD1 matches 7 bases. The DNA end is a closer match to TRBJ2-7, so the J assignment may be wrong. CDR3 length: 14 amino acids. Germline V CDR1 and CDR2: DFQATT, SNEGSKA (reference sequence). The CDR3: CSASRGRDDHEQYF. DNA of the CDR3: TGCAGTGCTAGTAGGGGGCGCGATGACCACGAGCAGTACTTC.

The chain joins TRBV5-6 to TRBJ2-5, with D possibly matching TRBD2 (5 bases). Germline V lookup: CDR1 SGHDT, CDR2 YYEEEE. Trimming took 1 base from V and 7 from J, leaving 14 bases between them. The CDR3 is 14 residues long. The CDR3 region is CASSLPSSAGTQYF. The CDR3 region has the DNA TGTGCCAGCAGCTTGCCCAGTAGCGCCGGGACCCAGTACTTC.

The rearrangement joins TRBV29-1 to TRBJ2-1; maybe TRBD2 (6 bases). The germline V gene has CDR1 SQVTM and CDR2 ANQGSEA. The CDR3 contains 14 residues. V lost 8 bases and J 2 bases, leaving 16 bases between the germline ends. The CDR3 DNA is TGCAGCACAATAGCGGACCGCCCCTACAATGAGCAGTTCTTC. This sequence encodes CSTIADRPYNEQFF.

The chain joins TRBV12-3 or TRBV12-4 to TRBJ2-1; 9 bases align to TRBD2. The V segment lost 5 bases and the J segment 8 bases; nucleotides outside the gene matches: 10. The CDR3 spans 15 residues. CDR3 loop: CASSPGAGGPYEQFF. The CDR3 DNA reads TGTGCCAGCAGTCCCGGGGCGGGGGGGCCCTATGAGCAGTTCTTC.

The rearrangement links TRBV12-3 or TRBV12-4 to TRBJ2-4; TRBD1 matches 11 bases. The end of the DNA fits TRBJ2-7 better, so the J call may be wrong. This CDR3 has 16 amino acids. The CDR3 DNA reads TGTGCCAGCAGCTATTTTGGACAGGGGGCGCCCCACGAGCAGTACTTC. Its translation is CASSYFGQGAPHEQYF.

This clonotype occurred a few times. The chain joins TRBV3-1 to TRBJ2-1, with D uncertain. The CDR3 is 14 residues long. CDR1 LGHDT and CDR2 YNNKEL come from the germline V gene (reference sequence). The germline V and J ends were trimmed by 1 base and 7 bases, with 11 bases remaining between them. The CDR3, as DNA: TGTGCCAGCAGCCAAGGTTTAATCCAGAATGAGCAGTTCTTC. Translated: CASSQGLIQNEQFF.

This clonotype appeared many times. V and J are TRBV25-1 and TRBJ1-2; the D gene is possibly TRBD1 (6 bases). Trimming stripped 6 bases from V and 5 bases from J, with 16 bases between. CDR1 and CDR2 from the germline V gene are MGHDK and SYGVNS. The CDR3 extends over 14 amino acids. CDR3 DNA: TGTGCCAGCAGAGATGGGGGCGCACTTTATGGCTACACCTTC. This gives the protein CASRDGGALYGYTF.

The chain has TRBV29-1 and TRBJ2-2, with D unresolved. The CDR3 is 16 residues long. Germline V gene data show CDR1 as SQVTM and CDR2 as ANQGSEA. The V and J ends lost 6 bases and 0 bases respectively, with 17 bases between them. The CDR3 sequence: CSVILRPKANTGELFF. The CDR3 DNA follows: TGCAGCGTAATCCTTCGTCCGAAGGCGAACACCGGGGAGCTGTTTTTT.

The chain carries TRBV5-1 and TRBJ1-4; tentatively, D is TRBD1 (5 bases). The CDR3 is 16 amino acids. Trimming cost V 8 bases and J 0 bases, with 17 bases left between them. Germline CDR1 and CDR2: SGHRS and YFSETQ. The CDR3 is CASQSGGSTTNEKLFF. The CDR3 region has the DNA TGCGCCAGTCAATCCGGGGGGAGTACAACTAATGAAAAACTGTTTTTT.

The chain carries TRBV18 and TRBJ1-2; TRBD1 is a possible D gene (5 bases). The CDR3 runs 13 residues. The V gene lost 6 bases and the J gene lost 4 bases, with 12 bases spanning the gap. Looked up from germline, CDR1 is KGHSH and CDR2 is LQKENI. This CDR3 reads CASSNRFIYGYTF. The CDR3 DNA reads TGTGCCAGCTCCAACAGGTTTATCTATGGCTACACCTTC.

There are many counts of this clonotype. This sequence joins TRBV7-2 and TRBJ2-3; a possible D gene is TRBD1 (6 bases). The CDR3 runs to 16 residues. The V and J ends lost 2 bases and 0 bases respectively, with 12 bases between them. Germline loops: CDR1 SGHTA, CDR2 FQGNSA. The CDR3 bases are TGTGCCAGCAGCTTAACAGGGACGACTAGCACAGATACGCAGTATTTT. It specifies CASSLTGTTSTDTQYF.

This sequence joins TRBV5-6 and TRBJ2-2; 9 positions match TRBD2. The ends lost 6 bases at V and 5 bases at J; junction bases unmatched: 11. Germline values: CDR1 SGHDT, CDR2 YYEEEE. The CDR3 has 16 residues. Written as DNA, the CDR3 is TGTGCCAGCACCATACAGGTAGCGGGAGATACCGGGGAGCTGTTTTTT. Protein sequence: CASTIQVAGDTGELFF.

This clonotype appeared a few times. The chain employs TRBV6-6 and TRBJ2-7, with a weak D call TRBD2 (6 bases). V shed 7 bases and J shed 4 bases, with 11 bases lying between them. The length of the CDR3 is 12 residues. Germline-derived CDR1 and CDR2 are MNHNY and SVGAGI (reference sequence). The DNA for the CDR3 is TGTGCCAGCAAGGAGGGATTTTACGAGCAGTACTTC. Translating gives CASKEGFYEQYF.

This rearrangement joins TRBV3-1 to TRBJ2-5; unclear D gene. V shed 5 bases and J shed 1 base, with 14 bases lying between them. CDR1 and CDR2 from the germline V gene are LGHDT and YNNKEL (reference sequence). The CDR3 extends over 15 amino acids. The CDR3 region has the DNA TGTGCCAGCAGCTTAAATCCGGCCAGCCAAGAGACCCAGTACTTC. Translation: CASSLNPASQETQYF.

The chain recombines TRBV29-1 with TRBJ2-7; D might be TRBD1 (6 bases). The CDR3 is 13 residues long. Germline CDR1 and CDR2: SQVTM and ANQGSEA. Trimming stripped 4 bases from V and 1 base from J, with 11 bases between. CDR3 nucleotides: TGCAGCGTTGCTACAGGGACGTCCTACGAGCAGTACTTC. This sequence encodes CSVATGTSYEQYF.

This clonotype was seen more than once but under ten times. The rearrangement links TRBV5-1 to TRBJ1-4; D ambiguous. CDR1 SGHRS and CDR2 YFSETQ come from the germline V gene. V was shortened by 0 bases and J by 0 bases, with 12 bases between the two germline ends. This CDR3 contains 17 residues. In DNA form, the CDR3 reads TGCGCCAGCAGCTTGGGCGACACGGGGACAACTAATGAAAAACTGTTTTTT. Translated: CASSLGDTGTTNEKLFF.

This clonotype was seen only a few times. The chain employs TRBV15 and TRBJ1-1; D is perhaps TRBD1 (5 bases). The V end lost 3 bases, the J end lost 5 bases, and 10 bases lay between the germline ends. Germline assignment: CDR1 LNHNV and CDR2 YYDKDF (reference sequence). The CDR3 is 13 residues long. The CDR3: CATSRMGGTEAFF. The CDR3 DNA follows: TGTGCCACCAGCAGGATGGGGGGGACTGAAGCTTTCTTT.

This clonotype was observed once. The rearrangement links TRBV2 to TRBJ2-5; 8 nucleotides align to TRBD2. The germline CDR1 and CDR2 sequences are SNHLY and FYNNEI. The V segment lost 7 bases and the J segment 11 bases; nucleotides outside the gene matches: 15. This CDR3 is built from 14 residues. CDR3 coding DNA: TGTGCCAGCACCTTAGCGGGAATGTACAATGAGCAGTACTTC. It is translated as CASTLAGMYNEQYF.

This clonotype occurred many times. The chain couples TRBV27 to TRBJ1-2, with D possibly TRBD1 on 5 matching bases. The CDR3 has 13 amino acids. Germline V gene data show CDR1 as MNHEY and CDR2 as SMNVEV (reference sequence). V dropped 6 bases and J dropped 5 bases, with 13 bases sitting between them. The CDR3 coding sequence is TGTGCCAGCAGGTTACAAGGGGCATATGGCTACACCTTC. It yields the protein CASRLQGAYGYTF.

This clonotype was detected a few times. The chain recombines TRBV12-3 or TRBV12-4 with TRBJ2-3; 10 nucleotides match TRBD1. V shed 5 bases, J shed 0 bases, and the junction held 5 bases outside the gene matches. This CDR3 region has 16 residues. In DNA, the CDR3 is TGTGCCAGCAGTAGACAGGGGGCCAGAAGCACAGATACGCAGTATTTT. Amino acids: CASSRQGARSTDTQYF.